Listed here are 14 T cell receptor beta chains from one sample, sequenced in a study of OX40 agonist ivuxolimab in advanced cancers. Assay used: immunoSEQ multiplex PCR; TCRdb lists only in-frame clones, some missing. There are some 45,000 clones in the sample; about 90% occur only once, and approximately 16% lies in the top ten. The material sequenced was CD4+ or CD8+ T cells sorted from blood, taken in a trial of the OX40 agonist ivuxolimab. These receptors were taken from an adult with an advanced solid tumor such as melanoma, head and neck, liver or kidney cancer.

This clone appeared once. The genes are TRBV5-4 and TRBJ2-3, with a tentative D call TRBD1 (6 bases). Deletions cut 1 base from V and 2 bases from J, with 11 bases between. The CDR3 runs 15 residues. Looked up from germline, CDR1 is SGHNT and CDR2 is YYREEE (reference sequence). For the CDR3, the DNA is TGTGCCAGCAGCTTGCGTCAGGGGTCCACAGATACGCAGTATTTT. This sequence encodes CASSLRQGSTDTQYF.

The rearrangement links TRBV11-3 to TRBJ2-1, with 8 bases matching TRBD2. V lost 4 bases to trimming and J lost 9 bases; unmatched junction nucleotides: 5. Germline V lookup: CDR1 SGHNT, CDR2 YENEEA. CDR3 length: 13 amino acids. The CDR3 DNA reads TGTGCCAGCAGCTCCGGACTAGCCAGTGAGCAGTTCTTC. Translated: CASSSGLASEQFF.

The chain uses TRBV7-8 and TRBJ2-1; tentative D call: TRBD2 (6 bases). V gave up 5 bases and J gave up 7 bases, with 18 bases separating them. This CDR3 region has 15 residues. CDR1 is SGHVS and CDR2 is FQNEAQ in the germline V gene. Here the CDR3 reads CASSAGVAGGNEQFF. The CDR3 DNA follows: TGTGCCAGCAGCGCCGGGGTAGCTGGGGGGAATGAGCAGTTCTTC.

This rearrangement joins TRBV7-9 to TRBJ2-1; 10 nucleotides match TRBD2. The ends lost 4 bases at V and 10 bases at J; junction bases unmatched: 16. The V gene's germline CDR1 is SEHNR and CDR2 FQNEAQ (reference sequence). The length of the CDR3 is 17 residues. The CDR3 DNA sequence: TGTGCCAGCAGCTCGTCCATGGAGCGGGAGGGGGCACGCGAGCAGTTCTTC. Residues: CASSSSMEREGAREQFF.

The rearrangement uses TRBV10-3 and TRBJ1-2; D remains ambiguous. Germline V gene sequence: CDR1 ENHRY, CDR2 SYGVKD. This CDR3 is 13 amino acids long. Trimming shortened V by 2 bases and J by 6 bases, and 10 bases separated the two germline ends. CDR3 sequence: CAISEKMGDGYTF. The CDR3 DNA reads TGTGCCATCAGTGAGAAAATGGGAGATGGCTACACCTTC.

The J gene is TRBJ1-3, the V gene TRBV6-1, with D maybe TRBD1 (5 bases). The ends were cut back, 4 bases at V and 2 bases at J, with 18 bases in the middle. The V gene's germline CDR1 is MNHNS and CDR2 SASEGT. The CDR3 totals 17 residues. This CDR3 is CASSAEYRTAPGNTIYF. In DNA, the CDR3 is TGTGCCAGCAGTGCGGAATACAGGACCGCTCCTGGAAACACCATATATTTT.

This chain connects TRBV25-1 to TRBJ2-1; possibly TRBD2 for D (6 bases). The CDR3 length is 13 residues. Germline V gene lookup returns CDR1 MGHDK and CDR2 SYGVNS. Trimming removed 7 bases from V and 7 bases from J, with 14 bases in between. CDR3: CASMNRELNEQFF. DNA of the CDR3: TGTGCCAGCATGAATCGGGAGTTAAATGAGCAGTTCTTC.

The chain joins TRBV4-2 to TRBJ2-1; the match to TRBD2 covers 8 bases. The ends lost 5 bases at V and 4 bases at J; junction bases unmatched: 1. There are 13 residues in the CDR3. Per germline, CDR1 LGHNA and CDR2 YNFKEQ. DNA for the CDR3: TGTGCCAGCAGCTCGGGGGGGTACAATGAGCAGTTCTTC. As protein: CASSSGGYNEQFF.

The chain carries TRBV29-1 and TRBJ2-2; no clear D. V was pared by 3 bases and J by 6 bases, with 2 bases between. Per germline, CDR1 SQVTM and CDR2 ANQGSEA. The CDR3 covers 10 residues. CDR3 region: CSVEAGELFF. The CDR3, as DNA: TGCAGCGTTGAGGCCGGGGAGCTGTTTTTT.

The chain links TRBV6-6 to TRBJ2-7, with D perhaps TRBD1 (6 bases). The ends were cut back, 0 bases at V and 4 bases at J, with 7 bases in the middle. The CDR3 loop spans 13 amino acids. Per germline, CDR1 MNHNY and CDR2 SVGAGI (reference sequence). The CDR3 DNA follows: TGTGCCAGCAGTTACTCGGGGGCGTACGAGCAGTACTTC. Translating it yields CASSYSGAYEQYF.

This clone has a single count. V and J are TRBV7-2 and TRBJ2-3; 10 nucleotides align to TRBD2. The V gene end was trimmed by 3 bases and the J gene end by 1 base; junction bases not matched to a gene: 1. The CDR3 is made up of 15 amino acids. The germline gives CDR1 SGHTA, CDR2 FQGNSA. The CDR3, as DNA: TGTGCCAGCAGCTTGGGGACTAGCGGCACAGATACGCAGTATTTT. It specifies CASSLGTSGTDTQYF.

This rearrangement joins TRBV25-1 to TRBJ2-7; D gene uncertain. V was clipped by 6 bases and J by 5 bases, with 11 bases between them. This CDR3 has 12 amino acids. Germline V lookup: CDR1 MGHDK, CDR2 SYGVNS. The CDR3 bases are TGTGCCAGCAGGGGTAGAAAGAACGAGCAGTACTTC. It specifies CASRGRKNEQYF.

The chain recombines TRBV9 with TRBJ2-1; possible D gene TRBD2, 6 bases. Per the germline V gene, CDR1 is SGDLS and CDR2 is YYNGEE. V was clipped by 2 bases and J by 6 bases, with 9 bases between them. This CDR3 spans 13 amino acids. CDR3 in amino acids: CASSVSGGNEQFF. Written as DNA, the CDR3 is TGTGCCAGCAGCGTGTCCGGGGGCAATGAGCAGTTCTTC.

Judged by abundance, this clone is large (0.1 to 1%). This chain connects TRBV14 to TRBJ2-7, with unresolved D. V gave up 6 bases and J gave up 5 bases, with 17 bases separating them. The CDR3 sequence is 14 residues long. CDR1 is SGHDN and CDR2 is FVKESK in the germline V gene. The CDR3 bases are TGTGCCAGCAGTCAACGGACGGGTCGGGACGAGCAGTACTTC. Protein sequence: CASSQRTGRDEQYF.